This T cell receptor (beta chain) was captured by sequencing in a study of cytomegalovirus exposure and HLA in healthy donors. Germline loops: CDR1 SGHNT, CDR2 YENEEA. The CDR3 covers 16 residues. Trimming removed 0 bases from V and 0 bases from J, with 10 bases in between. The PCR employed 60 Vbeta primers together with 13 Jbeta primers. The repertoire was sequenced with immunoSEQ multiplex PCR; TCRdb's copy has only in-frame clones and lacks some. The table includes around 300,000 clones, roughly 70% detected once. Source material: PBMCs. V usage is TRBV11-3 and J usage is TRBJ2-3, with D perhaps TRBD2 (5 bases). The source is a female donor in good health and CMV-seronegative. The CDR3 coding sequence is TGTGCCAGCAGCTTAGATCTGGAGCGGAGCACAGATACGCAGTATTTT. Protein sequence: CASSLDLERSTDTQYF.